Given below is one T cell receptor (beta chain) in context. The source of the sample is a study of beta chain features in type 1 diabetes. Every isolated RNA sample was fully reverse transcribed, so sequencing captured expressed TCRB transcripts. Assay: immunoSEQ multiplex PCR; the TCRdb copy retains only in-frame clones and omits some. The sample contains about 900,000 clones, about a sixth of which appear only once. CDR3 size: 13 residues. Germline values: CDR1 KGHSH, CDR2 LQKENI. V lost 3 bases and J 8 bases, leaving 13 bases between the germline ends. This clonotype was obtained from a woman younger than 35 in good health. This sequence joins TRBV18 and TRBJ1-1; no clear D. Material: naive CD4+ T cells from blood. CDR3 nucleotides: TGTGCCAGCTCACCGTATAGATCGCCGGAAGCTTTCTTT. Encoded protein: CASSPYRSPEAFF.